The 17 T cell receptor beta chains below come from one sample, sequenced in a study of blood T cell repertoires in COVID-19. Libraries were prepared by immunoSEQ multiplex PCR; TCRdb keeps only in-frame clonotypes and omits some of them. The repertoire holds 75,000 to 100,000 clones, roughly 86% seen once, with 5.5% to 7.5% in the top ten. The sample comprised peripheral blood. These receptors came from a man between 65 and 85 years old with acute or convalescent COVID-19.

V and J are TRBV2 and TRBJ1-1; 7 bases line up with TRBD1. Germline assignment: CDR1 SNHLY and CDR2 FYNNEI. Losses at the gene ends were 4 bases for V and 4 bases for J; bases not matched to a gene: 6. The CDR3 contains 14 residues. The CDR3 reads CASSAQGQGTEAFF. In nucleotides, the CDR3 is TGTGCCAGCAGTGCACAGGGGCAGGGCACTGAAGCTTTCTTT. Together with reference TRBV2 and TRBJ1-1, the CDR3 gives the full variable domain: EPEVTQTPSHQVTQMGQEVILRCVPISNHLYFYWYRQILGQKVEFLVSFYNNEISEKSEIFDDQFSVERPDGSNFTLKIRSTKLEDSAMYFCASSAQGQGTEAFFGQGTRLTVV.

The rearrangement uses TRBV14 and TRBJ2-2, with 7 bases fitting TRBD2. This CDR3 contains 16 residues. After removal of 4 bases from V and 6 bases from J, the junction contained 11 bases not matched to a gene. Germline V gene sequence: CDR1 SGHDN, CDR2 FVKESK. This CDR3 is CASSRLGGSLAGELFF. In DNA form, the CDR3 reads TGTGCCAGCAGCCGACTGGGGGGGAGTCTGGCCGGGGAGCTGTTTTTT.

In DNA form, the CDR3 reads TGTGCCAGCAGCCAAGACGGGTTTTGGGGGCCTTACCTAGAGACCCACCTTTCAGATCAGCCCCAGCATTTT. Translated, it gives CASSQDGFWGPYLETHLSDQPQHF. The chain uses TRBV3-1 (or the pseudogene TRBV3-2) and TRBJ1-5; TRBD1 is a possible D gene (6 bases). The CDR3 loop spans 24 amino acids. Germline assignment: CDR1 LGHDT and CDR2 YNNKEL (reference sequence). Trimming took 0 bases from V and 5 from J, leaving 38 bases between them.

The CDR3 sequence is CATSDLEHDTQYF. Here the CDR3 DNA reads TGTGCCACCAGTGATTTGGAACACGATACGCAGTATTTT. V is TRBV24-1 and J is TRBJ2-3; D remains unclear. The V gene lost 0 bases and the J gene lost 6 bases, with 6 bases spanning the gap. This CDR3 spans 13 amino acids. Per the germline V gene, CDR1 is KGHDR and CDR2 is SFDVKD.

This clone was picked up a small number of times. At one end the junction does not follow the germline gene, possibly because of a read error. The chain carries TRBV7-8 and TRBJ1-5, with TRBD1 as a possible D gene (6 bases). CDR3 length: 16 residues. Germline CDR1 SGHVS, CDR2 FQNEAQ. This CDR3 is CASSFSDLKGDHPQHF. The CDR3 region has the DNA TGTGCCAGCAGCTTCAGCGACCTAAAGGGGGATCACCCCCAGCATTTT. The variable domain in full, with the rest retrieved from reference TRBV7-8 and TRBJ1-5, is GAGVSQSPRYKVAKRGQDVALRCDPISGHVSLFWYQQALGQGPEFLTYFQNEAQLDKSGLPSDRFFAERPEGSVSTLKIQRTQQEDSAVYLCASSFSDLKGDHPQHFGDGTRLSIL.

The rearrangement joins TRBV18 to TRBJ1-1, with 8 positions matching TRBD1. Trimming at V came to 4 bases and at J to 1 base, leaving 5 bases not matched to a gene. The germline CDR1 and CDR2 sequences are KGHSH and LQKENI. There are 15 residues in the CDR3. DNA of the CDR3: TGTGCCAGCTCACTCATACAGGGGGGGAACACTGAAGCTTTCTTT. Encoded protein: CASSLIQGGNTEAFF.

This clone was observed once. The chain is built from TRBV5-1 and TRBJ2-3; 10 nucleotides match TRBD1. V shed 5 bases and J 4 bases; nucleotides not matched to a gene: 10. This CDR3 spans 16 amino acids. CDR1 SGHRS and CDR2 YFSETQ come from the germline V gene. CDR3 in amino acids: CASSRLLTGGSDTQYF. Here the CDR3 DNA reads TGCGCCAGCAGTCGATTGTTGACAGGGGGCTCAGATACGCAGTATTTT.

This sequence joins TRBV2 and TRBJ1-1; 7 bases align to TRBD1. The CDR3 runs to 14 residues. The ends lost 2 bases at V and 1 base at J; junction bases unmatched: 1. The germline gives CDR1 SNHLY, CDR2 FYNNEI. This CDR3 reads CASSENRGNTEAFF. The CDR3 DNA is TGTGCCAGCAGTGAAAACAGGGGGAACACTGAAGCTTTCTTT. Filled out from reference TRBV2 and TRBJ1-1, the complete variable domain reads EPEVTQTPSHQVTQMGQEVILRCVPISNHLYFYWYRQILGQKVEFLVSFYNNEISEKSEIFDDQFSVERPDGSNFTLKIRSTKLEDSAMYFCASSENRGNTEAFFGQGTRLTVV.

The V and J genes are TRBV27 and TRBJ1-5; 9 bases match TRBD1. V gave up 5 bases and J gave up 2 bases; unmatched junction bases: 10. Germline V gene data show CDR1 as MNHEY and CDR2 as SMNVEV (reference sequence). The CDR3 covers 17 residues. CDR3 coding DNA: TGTGCCAGCAGTCCAGGGACAGGGATGCTCGGCAATCAGCCCCAGCATTTT. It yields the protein CASSPGTGMLGNQPQHF.

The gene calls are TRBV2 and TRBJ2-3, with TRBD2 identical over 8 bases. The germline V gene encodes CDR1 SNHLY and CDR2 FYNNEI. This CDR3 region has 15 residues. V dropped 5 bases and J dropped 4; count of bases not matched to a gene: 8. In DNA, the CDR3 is TGTGCCAGCAGTACTTGGGCGGGGGGTTCAGATACGCAGTATTTT. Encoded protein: CASSTWAGGSDTQYF.

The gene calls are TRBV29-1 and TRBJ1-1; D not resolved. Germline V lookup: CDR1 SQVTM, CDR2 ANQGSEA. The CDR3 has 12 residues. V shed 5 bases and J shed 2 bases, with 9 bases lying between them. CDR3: CSVQTFNTEAFF. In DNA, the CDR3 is TGCAGCGTTCAGACTTTTAACACTGAAGCTTTCTTT.

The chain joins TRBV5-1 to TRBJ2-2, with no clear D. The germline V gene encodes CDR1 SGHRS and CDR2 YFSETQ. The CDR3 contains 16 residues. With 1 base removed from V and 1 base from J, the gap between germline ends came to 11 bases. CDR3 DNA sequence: TGCGCCAGCAGCTTGCCGTTCGGTGAGAACACCGGGGAGCTGTTTTTT. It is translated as CASSLPFGENTGELFF.

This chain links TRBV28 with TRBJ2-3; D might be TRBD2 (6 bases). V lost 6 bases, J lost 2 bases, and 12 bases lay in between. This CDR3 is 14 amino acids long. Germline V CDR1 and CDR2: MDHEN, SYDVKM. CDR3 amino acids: CASRRRDFTDTQYF. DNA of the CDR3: TGTGCCAGCAGACGCCGGGACTTCACAGATACGCAGTATTTT.

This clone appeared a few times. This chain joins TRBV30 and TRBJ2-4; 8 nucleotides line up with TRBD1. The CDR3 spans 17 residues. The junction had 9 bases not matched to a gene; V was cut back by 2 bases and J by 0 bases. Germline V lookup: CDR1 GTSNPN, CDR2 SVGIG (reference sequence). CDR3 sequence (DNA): TGTGCCTGGAGTCCGACCGGACAGGGACTAGCCAAAAACATTCAGTACTTC. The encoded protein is CAWSPTGQGLAKNIQYF.

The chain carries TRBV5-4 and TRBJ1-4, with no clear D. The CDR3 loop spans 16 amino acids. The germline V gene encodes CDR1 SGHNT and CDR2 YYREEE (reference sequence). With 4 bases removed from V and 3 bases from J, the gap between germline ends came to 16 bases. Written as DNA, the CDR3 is TGTGCCAGCAGCCCAACTGCGGGGAGGGCTAATGAAAAACTGTTTTTT. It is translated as CASSPTAGRANEKLFF.

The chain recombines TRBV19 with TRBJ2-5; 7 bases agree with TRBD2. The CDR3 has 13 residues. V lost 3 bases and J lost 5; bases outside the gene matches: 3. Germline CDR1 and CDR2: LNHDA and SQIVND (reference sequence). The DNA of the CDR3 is TGTGCCAGTAGTATCGGGAGGCAGGAGACCCAGTACTTC. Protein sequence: CASSIGRQETQYF.

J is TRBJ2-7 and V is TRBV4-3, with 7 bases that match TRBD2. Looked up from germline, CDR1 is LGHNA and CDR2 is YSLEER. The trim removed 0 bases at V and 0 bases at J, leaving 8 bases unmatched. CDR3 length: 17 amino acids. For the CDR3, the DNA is TGCGCCAGCAGCCAAGATTTGGGAAGCGGGAACTCCTACGAGCAGTACTTC. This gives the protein CASSQDLGSGNSYEQYF.